A selection of T cell receptor beta chains follows, all from one sample in a study of T cells in Graves' hyperthyroidism and ophthalmopathy. TCRdb re-analysed the multiplex PCR reads in MiXCR, keeping a single row per CDR3 protein. The data contain approximately 400,000 distinct CDR3 sequences, roughly 25% of them singletons. Sample: blood. All receptors come from a man aged 45 to 65 with Graves' hyperthyroidism. The CDR3 runs from the conserved cysteine through the conserved F or W. A D gene is named only where the DNA matches it firmly. Not all rows give a size; the values are once, few, many and, for expanded clones, a class.

>.|TRBJ2-2|TRBV4-1|.|16
TGCGCCAGCAGCCAAGAAGGGGGGCTGAACACCGGGGAGCTGTTTTTT
CASSQEGGLNTGELFF
>TRBD1|TRBJ1-2|TRBV20-1|many|13
TGCAGTGCTCATCGACAGGGCCTCTATGGCTACACCTTC
CSAHRQGLYGYTF
>.|TRBJ1-4|TRBV6-2/TRBV6-3|.|15
TGTGCCAGCAGTGACGGGGGGGCCGTTGGTGAAAAACTGTTTTTT
CASSDGGAVGEKLFF
>.|TRBJ2-5|TRBV15|.|13
TGTGCCACCAGCCCTGCCCCAAAGGAGATCCAGTACTTC
CATSPAPKEIQYF
>.|TRBJ2-6|TRBV19|.|19
TGTGCCAGTAGACGATCGGACTCCGGGACGCCCTCTGGGGCCAACGTCCTGACTTTC
CASRRSDSGTPSGANVLTF
>.|TRBJ1-1|TRBV28|many|14
TGTGCCAGCACCCCGCATACGGGGAACACTGAAGCTTTCTTT
CASTPHTGNTEAFF
>TRBD2|TRBJ2-1|TRBV28|many|15
TGTGCCAGCAGTGTGACTAGCGGGAGGGCATATGAGCAGTTCTTC
CASSVTSGRAYEQFF
>.|TRBJ2-7|TRBV7-3|.|19
.
CASSFYICSARFRAYEQYF
>TRBD2|TRBJ2-1|TRBV4-1|once|21
TGCGCCAGCAGCCAAGTGATTGGGATAGCGGGAGGGTTAGGGTCCTACAATGAGCAGTTCTTC
CASSQVIGIAGGLGSYNEQFF
>.|TRBJ2-1|TRBV20-1|.|11
TGCAGTGCTAGTGAGCCGCCTGAGCAGTTCTTC
CSASEPPEQFF
>TRBD1|TRBJ1-1|TRBV29-1|.|13
TGCAGCGTTGCCGACAGGGTGGAGGCTGAAGCTTTCTTT
CSVADRVEAEAFF
>.|TRBJ2-7|TRBV7-2|many|14
TGTGCCAGCAGCTTAGAACGGAGCTCCTACGAGCAGTACTTC
CASSLERSSYEQYF
>TRBD1|TRBJ2-7|TRBV27|once|12
TGTGCCAGCGGACAGGGAGTATACGAGCAGTACTTC
CASGQGVYEQYF